The text below deals with one T cell receptor beta chain. Its antigen is currently unknown. The data belong to a study of shared clonotypes between healthy human individuals. The germline gives CDR1 MNHNS, CDR2 SASEGT. CDR3 length: 17 amino acids. V lost 4 bases and J 5 bases, leaving 23 bases between the germline ends. Authors' methods: Junction-only immunoSEQ data arrived without quality scores, meaning filtering differed. Produced via immunoSEQ multiplex PCR; TCRdb's table is partial and in-frame only. V and J calls and clone size are copied from that table; D and trimming were computed from the DNA. The data contain some 1,900,000 clones, roughly 94% of them singletons. CD8 cells classed as naive were CD45RO-negative and positively selected for CCR7, excluding terminally differentiated effector memory CD45RA+ cells. General study points: Generation probability values for non-shared clonotypes were lower than those for clonotypes shared by all four donors. Estimated richness values were generally larger in naive subsets than in memory subsets.

The sequenced sample was naive CD8+ T cells sorted from blood. The TCR was taken from a man aged 18-30 years in good health. J is TRBJ2-5 and V is TRBV6-1; D tentatively fits TRBD1 or TRBD2 (6 bases each). The chain's CDR3 is CASSARFWGADWETQYF. DNA of the CDR3: TGTGCCAGCAGTGCCCGTTTCTGGGGGGCCGATTGGGAGACCCAGTACTTC.